The T cell receptor beta chain under discussion was sequenced for a study of shared clonotypes between healthy human individuals (dated by TCRdb to 2018 to 2020). Looking at the study overall: The cohort included three men and a couple of women between 18 and 49 years of age. For each donor, CD4 naive and CD4 memory were each run on three plates, CD8 naive on two plates, and CD8 memory on one plate. To estimate repertoire size and how much clonotypes are shared between individuals, the study performed deep sequencing of blood TCR repertoires from a handful of healthy adults. To increase sequencing depth and limit assay-specific biases, different laboratories used diverse techniques to prepare libraries and sequence TCR repertoires. Each donor's leukapheresis produced roughly between roughly 0.9 and 8.9 billion PBMCs. What the work shows at the level of the full study, not this receptor alone: Because the study included a small number of donors, the genetic and exposure-history diversity represented was limited. Sampling was restricted to blood, and TCR repertoires in tissues likely differ from the TCR repertoires found in blood. Pairwise subsampling indicated that sequencing depth was expected to affect the degree of clonotype sharing among donors. Naive subsets generally had larger estimated clonotype richness than memory subsets. Compared with non-shared clonotypes, clonotypes shared by all four sorted-subset donors had higher generation probabilities. When a handful of donors were compared, the shared fraction of clonotypes was about 5.2% for naive CD4, around 3.5% for naive CD8, about 2.4% for memory CD4, and less than 0.45% for memory CD8. Even with the large sequencing depth, rarefaction of the sorted-subset datasets indicated that sequencing was incomplete.

The donors were healthy, HIV-negative adults with no recently reported acute infections or vaccinations. Every donor was a Caucasian adult living in Nashville, Tennessee, USA. CD4+ T cells were enriched by magnetic negative selection; naive cells were then positively selected on CD45RA, and the negative fraction formed the memory subset. Blood was obtained by leukapheresis, after which PBMCs were separated by Ficoll-Histopaque density gradient centrifugation and cryopreserved in liquid nitrogen vapor phase. Purity and quantity of every magnetically sorted T cell population were checked by analytical flow cytometry. Genomic DNA was isolated from each sorted fraction and quantified by UV absorbance on a Nanodrop 2000c. The CDR3 starts with the cysteine, ends with the phenylalanine, and has 15 residues. The read is trimmed to its CDR3 DNA, 45 bases read in frame from base 1. V has 5 bases trimmed and J has 5 bases trimmed; junction bases matching no gene number 9. From the germline V gene, CDR1 is SGHTA and CDR2 is FQGTGA.

Details on this clone: This clone's antigen is unknown. Qualities for individual bases were not recorded, and no much larger clone is one base off.

Using the deep immunoSEQ assay, multiplex PCR amplified TCR CDR3 regions from genomic DNA. For each cell subset, the extracted genomic DNA was distributed evenly across all wells of several immunoSEQ 96-well plates, and each plate served as one replicate. For sorted subsets, each replicate PCR was loaded with roughly 190 ng genomic DNA, equivalent to 25,000 to 35,000 T cell genomes. Purified libraries were measured with a Qubit 3.0 fluorometer, size-checked on a Bioanalyzer 2100, and measured again with the KAPA Library Quantification kit. Every immunoSEQ 96-well plate was sequenced on a dedicated single-read 150-cycle Illumina NextSeq 550 flow cell. The study's own analysis went as follows. Because the immunoSEQ output held only junctional sequences and lacked quality scores, the filtering could not match the filtering applied to full-length reads. To assign V/J genes and CDR3, sequences were annotated using PyIR, a Python wrapper for IgBLAST v1.9, with IMGT germline references. Reads with weak V/J assignments (E-value above 1e-6), missing CDR3, stop codons, out-of-frame junctions, or ambiguous translated residues were removed. A V3J clonotype was defined by an identical inferred V gene, J gene, and CDR3 amino acid sequence. To compute the percentage overlap between repertoires, the number of shared unique clonotypes was divided by the size of the smaller repertoire. Repertoire richness was assessed with RTK rarefaction, the Chao1 estimator, and Recon v2.1 estimates of unobserved clonotypes. Generation probabilities were computed with OLGA for all TCRbeta clonotypes obtained by the gDNA method from a few donors. TCRdb holds this immuneACCESS table with in-frame rearrangements only. Some clones are missing; in checked studies, unresolved V genes explain under half, and the rest has no known cause. The V and J calls and the clone size are those of that table, but D and trimming were determined from the DNA. The table for this sample lists some 2,000,000 clones; 90% to 97% of them were counted only once. The top ten clones comprise around 0.13% of the sample.

Recombination linked TRBV7-3 to TRBJ2-1, and TRBD1 matches 7 of the central bases. The TCR originated in a man aged 18-30 years in good health. The sample was naive CD4+ T cells sorted from blood. The cell subset or site label, as the study defines it: CD45RA+ positively selected. The CDR3 loop reads CASSPNRQGHNEQFF. The DNA sequence is as follows: TGTGCCAGCAGCCCAAACCGACAGGGACACAATGAGCAGTTCTTC.